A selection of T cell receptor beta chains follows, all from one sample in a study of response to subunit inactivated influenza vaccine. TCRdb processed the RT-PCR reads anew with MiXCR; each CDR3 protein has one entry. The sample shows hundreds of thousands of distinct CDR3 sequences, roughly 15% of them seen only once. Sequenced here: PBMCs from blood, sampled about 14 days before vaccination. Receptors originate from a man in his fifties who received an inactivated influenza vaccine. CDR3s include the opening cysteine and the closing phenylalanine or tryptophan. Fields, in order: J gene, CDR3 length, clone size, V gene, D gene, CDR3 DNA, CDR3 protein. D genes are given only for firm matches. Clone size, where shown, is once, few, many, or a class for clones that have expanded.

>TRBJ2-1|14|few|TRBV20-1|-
TGCAGTGCTAGAGACCCAAAAGACCGGAATGAGCAGTTCTTC
CSARDPKDRNEQFF
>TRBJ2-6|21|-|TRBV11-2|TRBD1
TGTGCCAGCAGCTTAGTACTAAGGATTCGGGACAGAAACTCTGGGGCCAACGTCCTGACTTTC
CASSLVLRIRDRNSGANVLTF
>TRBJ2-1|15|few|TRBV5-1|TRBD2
TGCGCCAGCAGCTTGGCTTTAGCGGGGAACAATGAGCAGTTCTTC
CASSLALAGNNEQFF
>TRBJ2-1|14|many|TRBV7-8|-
TGTGCCAGCAGCTTAGATAGCCCATACAATGAGCAGTTCTTC
CASSLDSPYNEQFF
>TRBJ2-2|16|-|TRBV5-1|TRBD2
TGCGCCAGCAGCTTTAGCGGGGGGCGCGACACCGGGGAGCTGTTTTTT
CASSFSGGRDTGELFF
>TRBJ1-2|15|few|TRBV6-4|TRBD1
TGTGCCAGCAGTGACTCTTCAGGGGGCCTAGGTGGCTACACCTTC
CASSDSSGGLGGYTF
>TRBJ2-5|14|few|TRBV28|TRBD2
TGTGCCAGCATTCCAGCGGGGGGCCGGGAGACCCAGTACTTC
CASIPAGGRETQYF
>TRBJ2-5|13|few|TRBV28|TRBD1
TGTGCCAGCAGTTGGACAGGGGTAGAGACCCAGTACTTC
CASSWTGVETQYF
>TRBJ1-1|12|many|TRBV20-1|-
TGCAGTACAAGACAGGCTAACACTGAAGCTTTCTTT
CSTRQANTEAFF
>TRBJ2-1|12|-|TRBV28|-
TGTGCCAGCAGTTTTAGCTCAGGGTTTAAGTTCTTC
CASSFSSGFKFF
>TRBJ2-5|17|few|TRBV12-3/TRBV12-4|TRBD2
TGTGCCAGCAGTCCGCAGACTAGCGGGAGGACCCAAGAGACCCAGTACTTC
CASSPQTSGRTQETQYF
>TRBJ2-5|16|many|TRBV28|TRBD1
TGTGCCAGCAGTATACGGACAGGGCGAGCCCAAGAGACCCAGTACTTC
CASSIRTGRAQETQYF
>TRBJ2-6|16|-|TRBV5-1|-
TGCGCCAGCAGCTTGTGGGGGGACTCTGGGGCCAACGTCCTGACTTTC
CASSLWGDSGANVLTF
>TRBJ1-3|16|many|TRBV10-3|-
TGTGCCATCAGTGAGTCGGGGCCCAGCTCTGGAAACACCATATATTTT
CAISESGPSSGNTIYF
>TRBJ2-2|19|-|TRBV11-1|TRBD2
TGTGCCAGCAGCTCCCGGAGTAGCGGGAGGAAAACGAACACCGGGGAGCTGTTTTTT
CASSSRSSGRKTNTGELFF
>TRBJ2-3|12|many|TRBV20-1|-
TGCAGTGCTAGAGTCCTAGGAGATACGCAGTATTTT
CSARVLGDTQYF
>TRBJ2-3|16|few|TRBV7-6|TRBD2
TGTGCCAGCAGCGTAAGACTAGCGGATAGCACAGATACGCAGTATTTT
CASSVRLADSTDTQYF
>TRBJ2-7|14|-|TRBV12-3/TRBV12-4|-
TGTGCCAGCAGTTTGGCGTTAACACCCTACGAGCAGTACTTC
CASSLALTPYEQYF
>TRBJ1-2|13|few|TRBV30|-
TGTGCCTGGAGTAGCAGCCCAAACTATGGCTACACCTTC
CAWSSSPNYGYTF
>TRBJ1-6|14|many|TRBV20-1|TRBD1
TGCAGTGCTAGTACCGGGACAGGGGATTCACCCCTCCACTTT
CSASTGTGDSPLHF
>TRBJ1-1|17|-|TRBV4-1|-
TGCGCCAGCAGCCAGGGGCTCGGACAGAACATGAACACTGAAGCTTTCTTT
CASSQGLGQNMNTEAFF
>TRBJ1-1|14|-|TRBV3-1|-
TGTGCCAGCAGCCAAGGACAGGTCGTCTCTGAAGCTTTCTTT
CASSQGQVVSEAFF
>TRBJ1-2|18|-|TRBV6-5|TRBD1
TGTGCCAGCAGTTACTCGAGGATCGGGACAGGGGATAGCTATGGCTACACCTTC
CASSYSRIGTGDSYGYTF
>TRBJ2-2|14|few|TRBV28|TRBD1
TGTGCCGGCCGGGACAGGGGTCCCACCGGGGAGCTGTTTTTT
CAGRDRGPTGELFF
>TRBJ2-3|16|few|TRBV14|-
TGTGCCAGCAGCCCCCCGGGTTTCGGGGGCACAGATACGCAGTATTTT
CASSPPGFGGTDTQYF
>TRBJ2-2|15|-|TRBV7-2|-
TGTGCCAGCAGTTATACCCCGAGACGCACCGGGGAGCTGTTTTTT
CASSYTPRRTGELFF
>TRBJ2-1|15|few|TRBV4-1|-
TGCGCCAGCAGCCAAGTTGCGGACCTCGGGAATGAGCAGTTCTTC
CASSQVADLGNEQFF
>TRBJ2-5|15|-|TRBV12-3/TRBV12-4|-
TGTGCCAGCAGTTTCCTTTCGGACACCCAAGAGACCCAGTACTTC
CASSFLSDTQETQYF
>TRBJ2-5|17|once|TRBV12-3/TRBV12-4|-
TGTGCCAGCAGTTTCCCCTCCTCTGGGATTACACAAGAGACCCAGTACTTC
CASSFPSSGITQETQYF
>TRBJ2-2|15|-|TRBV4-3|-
TGCGCCAGCAGCCAAGGACTAATCAACACCGGGGAGCTGTTTTTT
CASSQGLINTGELFF
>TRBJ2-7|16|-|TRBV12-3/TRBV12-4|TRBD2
TGTGCCAGCAGTTTCGGGGGAACTAGCGGAACCTACGAGCAGTACTTC
CASSFGGTSGTYEQYF
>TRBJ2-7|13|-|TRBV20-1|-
TGCAGTGCTAGATGGTCCGGCTCCTACGAGCAGTACTTC
CSARWSGSYEQYF